Sequencing of this T cell receptor (beta chain) was carried out in a study of shared clonotypes between healthy human individuals. Trimming left V 4 bases short and J 5 bases short, with 17 bases between. Germline CDR1 reads MNHNY; CDR2 reads SVGAGI (reference sequence). The CDR3 extends over 15 amino acids. The method was immunoSEQ multiplex PCR; TCRdb's version includes in-frame clones alone and lacks a portion of them. The sample lists roughly 2 million clones, approximately 94% occurring once. The chain uses TRBV6-6 and TRBJ1-1, with D possibly being TRBD1 (6 bases). The source is a young man in good health. Sequencing input: naive CD4+ T cells sorted from blood. As for subset: CD45RA+ positively selected. CDR3 in DNA: TGTGCCAGCAGTTCCCGCCCCCCCGACAGGACTGAAGCTTTCTTT. Translation: CASSSRPPDRTEAFF.